This TCR beta chain originates from a study of identical twins. The authors used template switching to add a universal primer site and gave cDNA unique molecular identifiers. TCRdb itself ran the 5' RACE reads through MiXCR, one entry per CDR3 protein. The table has approximately 1.8 million distinct CDR3 sequences, about 31% seen once. This clonotype was seen only a few times. The TCR sequence derives from a newborn girl in good health. Sequenced input: cord blood.

The DNA for the CDR3 is TGTGCCAGCAGCTCCCGCGGGGACAGGGCTGAAGCTTTCTTT. Protein sequence: CASSSRGDRAEAFF. The chain is built from TRBV6-1 and TRBJ1-1; 9 nucleotides align to TRBD1. Per the germline V gene, CDR1 is MNHNS and CDR2 is SASEGT. The trim removed 6 bases at V and 6 bases at J, leaving 8 bases unmatched. CDR3 length equals 14 residues.